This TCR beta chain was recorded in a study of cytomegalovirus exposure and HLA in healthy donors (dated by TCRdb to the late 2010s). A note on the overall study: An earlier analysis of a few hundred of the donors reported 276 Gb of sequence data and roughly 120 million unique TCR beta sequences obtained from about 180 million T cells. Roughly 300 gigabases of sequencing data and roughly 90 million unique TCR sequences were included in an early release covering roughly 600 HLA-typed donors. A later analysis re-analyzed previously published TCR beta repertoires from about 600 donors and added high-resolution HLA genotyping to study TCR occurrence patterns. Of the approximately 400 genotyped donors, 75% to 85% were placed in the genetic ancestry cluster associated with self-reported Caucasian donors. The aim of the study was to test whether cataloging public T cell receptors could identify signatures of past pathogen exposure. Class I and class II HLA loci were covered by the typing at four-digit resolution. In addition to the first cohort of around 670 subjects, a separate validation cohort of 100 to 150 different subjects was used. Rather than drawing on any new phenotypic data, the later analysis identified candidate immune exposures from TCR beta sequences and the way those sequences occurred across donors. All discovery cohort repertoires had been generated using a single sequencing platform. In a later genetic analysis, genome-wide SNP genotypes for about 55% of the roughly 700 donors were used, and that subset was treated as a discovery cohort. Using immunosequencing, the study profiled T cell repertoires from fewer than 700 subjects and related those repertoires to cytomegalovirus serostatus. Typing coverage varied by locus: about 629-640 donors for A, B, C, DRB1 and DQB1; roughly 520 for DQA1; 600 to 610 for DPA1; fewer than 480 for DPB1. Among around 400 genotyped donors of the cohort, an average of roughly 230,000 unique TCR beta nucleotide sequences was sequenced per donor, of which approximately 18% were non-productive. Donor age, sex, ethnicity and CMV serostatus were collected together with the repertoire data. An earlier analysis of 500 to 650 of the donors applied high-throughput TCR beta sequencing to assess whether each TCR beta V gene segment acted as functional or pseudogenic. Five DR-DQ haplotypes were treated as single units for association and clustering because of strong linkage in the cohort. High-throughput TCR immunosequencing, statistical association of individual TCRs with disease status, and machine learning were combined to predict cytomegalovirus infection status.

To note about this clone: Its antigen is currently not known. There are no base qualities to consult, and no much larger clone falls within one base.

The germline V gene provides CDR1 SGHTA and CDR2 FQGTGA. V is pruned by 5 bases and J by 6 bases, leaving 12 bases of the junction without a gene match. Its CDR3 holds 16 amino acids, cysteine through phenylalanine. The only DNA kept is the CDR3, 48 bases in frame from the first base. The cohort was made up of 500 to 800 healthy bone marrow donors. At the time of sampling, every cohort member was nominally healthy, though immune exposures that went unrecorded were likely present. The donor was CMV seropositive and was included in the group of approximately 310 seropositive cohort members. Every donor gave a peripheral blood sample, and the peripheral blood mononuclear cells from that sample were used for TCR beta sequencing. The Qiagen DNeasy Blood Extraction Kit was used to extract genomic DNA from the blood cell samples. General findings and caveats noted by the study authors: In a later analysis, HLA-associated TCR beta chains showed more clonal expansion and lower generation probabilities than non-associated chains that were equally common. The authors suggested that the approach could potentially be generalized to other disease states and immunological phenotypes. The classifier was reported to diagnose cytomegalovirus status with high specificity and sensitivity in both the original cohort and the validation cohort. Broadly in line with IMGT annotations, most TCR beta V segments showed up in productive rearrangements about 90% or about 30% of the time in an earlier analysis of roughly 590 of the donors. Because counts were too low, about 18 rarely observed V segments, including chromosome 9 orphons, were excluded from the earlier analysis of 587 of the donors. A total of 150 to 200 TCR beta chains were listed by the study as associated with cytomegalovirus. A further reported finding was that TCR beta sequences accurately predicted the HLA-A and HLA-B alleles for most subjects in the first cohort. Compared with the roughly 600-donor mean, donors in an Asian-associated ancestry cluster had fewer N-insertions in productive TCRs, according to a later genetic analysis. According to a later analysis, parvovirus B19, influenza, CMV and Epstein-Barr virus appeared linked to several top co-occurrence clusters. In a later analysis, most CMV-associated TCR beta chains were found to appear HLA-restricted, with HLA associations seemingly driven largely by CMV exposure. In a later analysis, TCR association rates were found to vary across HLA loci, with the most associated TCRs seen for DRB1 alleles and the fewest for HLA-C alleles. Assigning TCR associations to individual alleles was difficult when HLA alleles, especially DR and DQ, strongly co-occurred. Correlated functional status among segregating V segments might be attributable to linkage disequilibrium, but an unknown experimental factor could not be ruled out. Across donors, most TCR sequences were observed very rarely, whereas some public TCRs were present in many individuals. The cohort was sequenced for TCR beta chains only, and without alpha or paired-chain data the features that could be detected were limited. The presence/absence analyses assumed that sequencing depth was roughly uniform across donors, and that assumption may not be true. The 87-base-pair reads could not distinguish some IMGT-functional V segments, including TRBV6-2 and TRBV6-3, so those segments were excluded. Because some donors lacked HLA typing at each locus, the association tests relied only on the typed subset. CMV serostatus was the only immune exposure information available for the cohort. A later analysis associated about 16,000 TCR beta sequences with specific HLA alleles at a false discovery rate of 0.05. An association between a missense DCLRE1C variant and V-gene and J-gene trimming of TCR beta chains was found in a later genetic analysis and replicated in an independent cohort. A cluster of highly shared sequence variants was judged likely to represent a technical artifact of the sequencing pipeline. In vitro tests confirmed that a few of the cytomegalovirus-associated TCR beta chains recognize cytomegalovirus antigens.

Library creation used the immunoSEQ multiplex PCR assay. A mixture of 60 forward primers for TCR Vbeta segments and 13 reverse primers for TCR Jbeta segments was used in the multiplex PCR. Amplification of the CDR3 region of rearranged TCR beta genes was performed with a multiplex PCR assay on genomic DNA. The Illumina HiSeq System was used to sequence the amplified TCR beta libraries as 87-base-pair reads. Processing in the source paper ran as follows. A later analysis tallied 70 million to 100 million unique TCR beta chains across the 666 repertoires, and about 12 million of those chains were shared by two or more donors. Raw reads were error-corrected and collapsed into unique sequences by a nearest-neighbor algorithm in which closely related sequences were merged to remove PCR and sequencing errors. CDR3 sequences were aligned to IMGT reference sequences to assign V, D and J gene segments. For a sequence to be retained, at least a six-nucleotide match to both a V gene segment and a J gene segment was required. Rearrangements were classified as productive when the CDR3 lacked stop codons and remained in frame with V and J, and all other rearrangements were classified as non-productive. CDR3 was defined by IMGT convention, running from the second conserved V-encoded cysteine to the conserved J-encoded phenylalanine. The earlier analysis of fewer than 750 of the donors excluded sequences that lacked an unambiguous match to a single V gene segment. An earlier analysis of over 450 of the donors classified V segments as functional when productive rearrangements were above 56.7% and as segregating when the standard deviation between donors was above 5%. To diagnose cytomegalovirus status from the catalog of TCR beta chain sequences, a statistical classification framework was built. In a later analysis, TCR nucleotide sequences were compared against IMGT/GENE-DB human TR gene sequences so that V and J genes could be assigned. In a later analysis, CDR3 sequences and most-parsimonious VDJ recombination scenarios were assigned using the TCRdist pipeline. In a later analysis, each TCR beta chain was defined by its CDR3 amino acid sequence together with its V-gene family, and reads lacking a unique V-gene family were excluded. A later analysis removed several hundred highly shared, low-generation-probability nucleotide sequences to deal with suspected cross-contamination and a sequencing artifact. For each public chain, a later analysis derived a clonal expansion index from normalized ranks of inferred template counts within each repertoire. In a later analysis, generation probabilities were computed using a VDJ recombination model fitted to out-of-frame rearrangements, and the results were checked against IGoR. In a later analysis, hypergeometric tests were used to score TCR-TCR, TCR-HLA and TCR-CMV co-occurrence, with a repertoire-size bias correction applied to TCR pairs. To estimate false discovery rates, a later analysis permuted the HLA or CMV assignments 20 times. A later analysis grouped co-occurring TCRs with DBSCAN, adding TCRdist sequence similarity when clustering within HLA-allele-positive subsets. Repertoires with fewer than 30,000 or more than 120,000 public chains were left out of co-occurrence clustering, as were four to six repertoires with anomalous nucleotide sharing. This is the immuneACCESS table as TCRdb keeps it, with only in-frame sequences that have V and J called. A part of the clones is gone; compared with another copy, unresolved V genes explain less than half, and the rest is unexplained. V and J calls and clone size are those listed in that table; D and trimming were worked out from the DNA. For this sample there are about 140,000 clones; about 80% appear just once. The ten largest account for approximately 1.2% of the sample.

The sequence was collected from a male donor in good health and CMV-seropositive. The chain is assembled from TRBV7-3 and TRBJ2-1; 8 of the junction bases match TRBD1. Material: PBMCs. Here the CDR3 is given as CASSRSGQGRGNEQFF. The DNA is TGTGCCAGCAGCCGTTCAGGACAGGGTAGGGGCAATGAGCAGTTCTTC.